The TCR beta chain under discussion was sequenced for a study of T cells in Graves' hyperthyroidism and ophthalmopathy. Study-level points and caveats: Among thyroid clonotypes expanded above 0.001, most also appeared in blood. Ophthalmopathy stood apart from stable hyperthyroidism in a 13 V-J model.

There were TCR beta CDR3 regions amplified from RNA transcripts. The HTBI set primed first-round TCR CDR3 RT-PCR. One entry per CDR3 protein results from TCRdb running MiXCR on the multiplex PCR reads. There are around 250,000 distinct CDR3 sequences in the sample; roughly 15% occur only once, and approximately 12% lies in the top ten. Uncontrolled infections, other autoimmune diseases, pregnancy or lactation led to exclusion of patients. The PBMCs studied were ones that came from 8.5 to 10 ml fresh peripheral blood. This clonotype was recorded at least ten times. Its specificity is unknown. CDR1 and CDR2 from the germline V gene are DFQATT and SNEGSKA (reference sequence). This CDR3 contains 12 residues. The V end was cut by 3 bases, the J end by 1 base, with 6 bases between.

The sample was blood. This sequence joins TRBV20-1 and TRBJ1-1; D is uncertain. This receptor was identified in a woman aged 40 to 55 with Graves' hyperthyroidism that later progressed to Graves' ophthalmopathy. The CDR3 loop reads CSARKPNTEAFF. The CDR3 DNA follows: TGCAGTGCTAGGAAGCCGAACACTGAAGCTTTCTTT.